This passage covers 5 T cell receptor beta chains from one sample sequenced in a study of graft-versus-host responses after intestinal transplantation. This table comes from immunoSEQ multiplex PCR, and its TCRdb copy is limited to in-frame clones, with some not included. The sample lists approximately 71,000 clones, 80% to 90% occurring once. The antigens these receptors bind are not known. Here the sequenced sample was unstimulated CD8+ T cells sorted from spleen or lymph node cells, taken before intestinal transplant. The receptors come from a human donor who received an intestinal transplant.

This sequence joins TRBV6-6 and TRBJ2-5; possibly TRBD2 for D (6 bases). Germline V gene lookup returns CDR1 MNHNY and CDR2 SVGAGI (reference sequence). The ends were cut back, 2 bases at V and 7 bases at J, with 11 bases in the middle. The length of the CDR3 is 13 residues. In nucleotides, the CDR3 is TGTGCCAGCAGTTACACGAGACTAGGGACCCAGTACTTC. This encodes CASSYTRLGTQYF.

In this sample, this clone turned up once. The chain uses TRBV28 and TRBJ2-7, with D perhaps matching TRBD1 (6 bases). The germline V and J ends were trimmed by 5 bases and 0 bases, with 8 bases remaining between them. CDR1 and CDR2 from the germline V gene are MDHEN and SYDVKM. This CDR3 has 13 residues. CDR3 protein: CASSPGHSYEQYF. In DNA, the CDR3 is TGTGCCAGCAGTCCGGGACACTCCTACGAGCAGTACTTC.

This CDR3 reads CASSPLLAQETQYF. CDR3 bases: TGTGCCAGCAGCCCCCTCCTAGCCCAAGAGACCCAGTACTTC. The chain joins TRBV7-6 to TRBJ2-5, with D tentatively TRBD2 (5 bases). The V end lost 5 bases, the J end lost 1 base, and 11 bases lay between the germline ends. The germline gives CDR1 SGHVS, CDR2 FNYEAQ. The CDR3 length is 14 residues.

This chain joins TRBV9 and TRBJ1-1; perhaps TRBD1 as D (5 bases). V shed 4 bases and J shed 1 base, with 11 bases lying between them. This CDR3 spans 14 amino acids. The germline CDR1 and CDR2 sequences are SGDLS and YYNGEE. CDR3 loop: CASSIGGGNTEAFF. The DNA for the CDR3 is TGTGCCAGCAGCATCGGGGGGGGGAACACTGAAGCTTTCTTT.

The chain links TRBV5-4 to TRBJ2-7; no definite D call. Trimming cost V 3 bases and J 4 bases, with 17 bases left between them. Per the germline V gene, CDR1 is SGHNT and CDR2 is YYREEE (reference sequence). The CDR3 has 15 residues. The CDR3 bases are TGTGCCAGCAGCTCGACCCCAAGCCCCAGGTACGAGCAGTACTTC. Its translation is CASSSTPSPRYEQYF.